This paragraph covers one TCR beta chain sequence. The antigen remains undetermined. The record originates from a study of cytomegalovirus exposure and HLA in healthy donors. A multiplex PCR was run with 60 Vbeta primers and 13 Jbeta primers. In the original processing: Later, tens of millions of unique TCR beta chains were counted in an analysis, and around 11 million of them were shared. TCRdb keeps only in-frame clones here, not all; method: immunoSEQ multiplex PCR. V and J calls and clone size are given by that table; D and trimming were obtained from the DNA. The table includes 160,000 or so clones, approximately 86% detected once. Study findings and constraints: Association with HLA alleles at 0.05 false discovery rate was found for some 18,000 TCR beta sequences in a later analysis.

The germline gives CDR1 MDHEN, CDR2 SYDVKM. This CDR3 spans 15 amino acids. V lost 8 bases to trimming and J lost 1 base; unmatched junction nucleotides: 6. Sequenced input: PBMCs. The chain employs TRBV28 and TRBJ2-1; 9 nucleotides agree with TRBD1. The TCR comes from a woman aged 45-59 years in good health and CMV-seropositive. CDR3 sequence (DNA): TGTGCCAGCGGAGGGACAGGGATTTCCTACAATGAGCAGTTCTTC. This codes for CASGGTGISYNEQFF.